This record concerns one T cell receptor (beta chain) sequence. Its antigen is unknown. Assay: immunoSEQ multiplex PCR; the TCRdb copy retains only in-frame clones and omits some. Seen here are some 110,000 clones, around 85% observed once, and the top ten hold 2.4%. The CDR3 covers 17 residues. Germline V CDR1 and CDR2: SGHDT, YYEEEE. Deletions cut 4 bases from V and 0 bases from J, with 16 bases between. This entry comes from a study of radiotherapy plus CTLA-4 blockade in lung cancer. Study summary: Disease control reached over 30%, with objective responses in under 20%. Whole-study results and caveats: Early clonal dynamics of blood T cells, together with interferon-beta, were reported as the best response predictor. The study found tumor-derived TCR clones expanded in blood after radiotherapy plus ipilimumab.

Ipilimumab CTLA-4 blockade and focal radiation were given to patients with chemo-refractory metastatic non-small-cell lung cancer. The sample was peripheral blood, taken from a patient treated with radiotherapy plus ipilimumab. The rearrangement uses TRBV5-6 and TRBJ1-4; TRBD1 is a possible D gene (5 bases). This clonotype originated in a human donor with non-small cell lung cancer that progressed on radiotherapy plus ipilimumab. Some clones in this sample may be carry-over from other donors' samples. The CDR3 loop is CASSPIGTAPTNEKLFF. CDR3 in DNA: TGTGCCAGCAGCCCCATCGGGACGGCCCCAACTAATGAAAAACTGTTTTTT. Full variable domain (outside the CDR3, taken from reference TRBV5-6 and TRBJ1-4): DAGVTQSPTHLIKTRGQQVTLRCSPKSGHDTVSWYQQALGQGPQFIFQYYEEEERQRGNFPDRFSGHQFPNYSSELNVNALLLGDSALYLCASSPIGTAPTNEKLFFGSGTQLSVL.